These 30 T cell receptor beta chains were sequenced from one sample in a study of shared clonotypes between healthy human individuals. The method was immunoSEQ multiplex PCR; TCRdb's version includes in-frame clones alone and lacks a portion of them. The table includes 2.5 million or so clones, around 94% detected once. The specimen was naive CD4+ T cells sorted from blood. Subset defined: CD45RA+ positively selected. Every receptor here comes from a man between 18 and 29 years old in good health.

The chain joins TRBV2 to TRBJ2-2; D is possibly TRBD1 (5 bases). Trimming removed 8 bases at V and 1 base at J, with 8 bases between. CDR1 is SNHLY, CDR2 FYNNEI, per germline. The CDR3 runs 13 residues. CDR3 amino acids: CASVTGNTGELFF. The CDR3 DNA is TGTGCCAGCGTCACAGGGAACACCGGGGAGCTGTTTTTT.

The CDR3 protein is CASSIWGTLVGELFF. CDR3 DNA sequence: TGTGCCAGCAGCATCTGGGGGACTCTGGTCGGGGAGCTGTTTTTT. The chain couples TRBV5-6 to TRBJ2-2, with a possible D match to TRBD2 (6 bases). Germline values: CDR1 SGHDT, CDR2 YYEEEE. The germline V and J ends were trimmed by 4 bases and 7 bases, with 17 bases remaining between them. The CDR3 sequence is 15 residues long.

The V and J genes are TRBV9 and TRBJ2-7, with a weak D call TRBD2 (6 bases). The CDR3 has 16 amino acids. Trimming removed 4 bases from V and 2 bases from J, with 19 bases in between. Germline V gene sequence: CDR1 SGDLS, CDR2 YYNGEE. The CDR3 here is CASSPSRSSVPYEQYF. CDR3 nucleotide sequence: TGTGCCAGCAGCCCCTCCCGGTCTAGCGTCCCCTACGAGCAGTACTTC.

J is TRBJ2-5 and V is TRBV2; weak D call: TRBD2 (5 bases). V was pared by 3 bases and J by 5 bases, with 13 bases between. Germline-derived CDR1 and CDR2 are SNHLY and FYNNEI. This CDR3 spans 14 amino acids. CDR3 loop: CASSDGLRLETQYF. CDR3 nucleotides: TGTGCCAGCAGTGATGGACTTCGATTGGAGACCCAGTACTTC.

V and J are TRBV5-1 and TRBJ1-1, with D maybe TRBD1 (6 bases). CDR3 length: 13 residues. The germline CDR1 and CDR2 sequences are SGHRS and YFSETQ. V was pared by 5 bases and J by 1 base, with 9 bases between. The CDR3 sequence: CASRTDRNTEAFF. The CDR3 coding sequence is TGCGCCAGCAGAACGGACAGGAACACTGAAGCTTTCTTT.

The CDR3, as DNA: TGTGCCAGCAGTCCCGGGGGCAGGGGTAAAGGGGATGGCTACACCTTC. It encodes CASSPGGRGKGDGYTF. The chain employs TRBV28 and TRBJ1-2; tentative D call: TRBD1 (6 bases). Deletions cut 5 bases from V and 6 bases from J, with 22 bases between. CDR1 MDHEN and CDR2 SYDVKM come from the germline V gene. This CDR3 spans 16 amino acids.

In nucleotides, the CDR3 is TGTGCCAGCAGTGACTCGAAGTCACTAGCGGGAGTGGTGGCCAAAAACATTCAGTACTTC. Its protein product is CASSDSKSLAGVVAKNIQYF. The V gene is TRBV6-4, the J gene TRBJ2-4, with 11 bases lining up with TRBD2. Germline V gene lookup returns CDR1 MRHNA and CDR2 SNTAGT. The CDR3 runs to 20 residues. The trim removed 0 bases at V and 1 base at J, leaving 11 bases unmatched.

This chain connects TRBV6-5 to TRBJ1-4; D is ambiguous. Trimming shortened V by 5 bases and J by 2 bases, and 12 bases separated the two germline ends. The germline V gene encodes CDR1 MNHEY and CDR2 SVGAGI. This CDR3 has 15 amino acids. CDR3 DNA sequence: TGTGCCAGCAGTCGATCAGGTTCGACTAATGAAAAACTGTTTTTT. Residues: CASSRSGSTNEKLFF.

The V gene is TRBV6-6, the J gene TRBJ1-3; tentative D call: TRBD1 (5 bases). V lost 2 bases, J lost 4 bases, and 12 bases lay in between. CDR3 size: 15 residues. Germline loops: CDR1 MNHNY, CDR2 SVGAGI (reference sequence). CDR3 protein: CASSYAGGSGNTIYF. The CDR3 DNA reads as TGTGCCAGCAGTTACGCCGGGGGGTCCGGAAACACCATATATTTT.

The V gene is TRBV4-1, the J gene TRBJ2-7, with 13 bases identical to TRBD2. The CDR3 loop spans 17 amino acids. Unmatched junction bases numbered 6, after V lost 0 bases and J lost 4 bases. Germline V gene sequence: CDR1 MGHRA, CDR2 YSYEKL. The CDR3: CASSQDSGLAGAYEQYF. CDR3 DNA: TGCGCCAGCAGCCAAGATTCCGGACTAGCGGGGGCGTACGAGCAGTACTTC.

V gene TRBV5-1 combines with J gene TRBJ2-7, with 7 bases that match TRBD1. The CDR3 sequence is 14 residues long. The J segment lost 6 bases and the V segment lost 6 bases, leaving 12 bases of the junction unmatched. Germline assignment: CDR1 SGHRS and CDR2 YFSETQ. As DNA, the CDR3 is TGCGCCAGCACAGTGTCAAGGGGGCTGGGCGAGCAGTACTTC. As protein: CASTVSRGLGEQYF. The full variable domain, rest sourced from reference TRBV5-1 and TRBJ2-7, is KAGVTQTPRYLIKTRGQQVTLSCSPISGHRSVSWYQQTPGQGLQFLFEYFSETQRNKGNFPGRFSGRQFSNSRSEMNVSTLELGDSALYLCASTVSRGLGEQYFGPGTRLTVT.

V usage is TRBV6-9 and J usage is TRBJ2-7; 7 bases map to TRBD1. The CDR3 is 12 amino acids. V was pared by 7 bases and J by 7 bases, with 7 bases of the junction left unmatched. Germline V gene data show CDR1 as MNHGY and CDR2 as SVAAGI. The DNA for the CDR3 is TGTGCCAGCATTCTCACAGGGGAAGAGCAGTACTTC. This translates into CASILTGEEQYF.

The genes are TRBV25-1 and TRBJ1-1, with 7 bases lining up with TRBD1. The CDR3 has 14 residues. Germline-derived CDR1 and CDR2 are MGHDK and SYGVNS. V was pared by 6 bases and J by 0 bases, with 4 bases of the junction left unmatched. The CDR3 spells CASRAQGMNTEAFF. DNA of the CDR3: TGTGCCAGCAGGGCACAGGGGATGAACACTGAAGCTTTCTTT.

The chain has TRBV18 and TRBJ2-1; D assignment may be TRBD1 or TRBD2 (6 bases each). The CDR3 is made up of 15 amino acids. The V gene lost 3 bases and the J gene lost 6 bases, with 15 bases spanning the gap. The germline CDR1 and CDR2 sequences are KGHSH and LQKENI. CDR3 residues: CASSPGGPTFNEQFF. The CDR3 DNA follows: TGTGCCAGCTCACCTGGGGGGCCTACATTCAATGAGCAGTTCTTC.

In nucleotides, the CDR3 is TGCGCCAGCAGCTGGAGTAGCGGGGGCCTATCCTACGAGCAGTACTTC. Amino acids: CASSWSSGGLSYEQYF. This sequence joins TRBV5-1 and TRBJ2-7, with 9 positions matching TRBD2. This CDR3 comprises 16 residues. Trimming took 3 bases from V and 1 from J; bases not matched to a gene: 8. CDR1 is SGHRS, CDR2 YFSETQ, per germline.

This chain links TRBV2 with TRBJ2-6; D gene uncertain. This CDR3 has 14 amino acids. The V gene lost 5 bases and the J gene lost 1 base, with 6 bases spanning the gap. Germline V gene data show CDR1 as SNHLY and CDR2 as FYNNEI. The CDR3 region is CASSLESGANVLTF. CDR3 DNA sequence: TGTGCCAGCAGTTTAGAATCTGGGGCCAACGTCCTGACTTTC.

The rearrangement joins TRBV18 to TRBJ2-7; TRBD1 matches at 7 bases. Germline CDR1 is KGHSH and CDR2 is LQKENI. The CDR3 spans 16 residues. V shed 3 bases and J 6 bases; nucleotides not matched to a gene: 14. CDR3 bases: TGTGCCAGCTCACCTTCGATGGACAGGTCCGCGGGCGAGCAGTACTTC. Its protein product is CASSPSMDRSAGEQYF.

V and J are TRBV30 and TRBJ1-6, with TRBD1 matching over 11 bases. Germline CDR1 is GTSNPN and CDR2 is SVGIG (reference sequence). V lost 3 bases to trimming and J lost 10 bases; unmatched junction nucleotides: 5. This CDR3 is 14 amino acids long. The CDR3 loop is CAWRLDRGPSPLHF. CDR3 DNA sequence: TGTGCCTGGAGATTGGACAGGGGGCCCTCACCCCTCCACTTT.

The chain couples TRBV27 to TRBJ1-1, with 8 bases fitting TRBD1. Germline lookup yields CDR1 MNHEY and CDR2 SMNVEV (reference sequence). The CDR3 runs to 14 residues. The V and J ends lost 3 bases and 1 base, in that order; junction bases with no gene match: 1. In DNA, the CDR3 is TGTGCCAGCAGTTTGGACAGGGAGAACACTGAAGCTTTCTTT. Translated, it gives CASSLDRENTEAFF.

Remarks on this clone: The identical CDR3 is also encoded by other nucleotide sequences in the sample. J is TRBJ2-2 and V is TRBV5-4; D unclear. Trimming removed 0 bases from V and 2 bases from J, with 8 bases in between. CDR1 and CDR2 from the germline V gene are SGHNT and YYREEE (reference sequence). The CDR3 runs to 15 residues. CDR3 nucleotides: TGTGCCAGCAGCTTGGGCGACTTTAACACCGGGGAGCTGTTTTTT. It is translated as CASSLGDFNTGELFF. The full variable domain, in which reference TRBV5-4 and TRBJ2-2 provide the parts outside the CDR3, is ETGVTQSPTHLIKTRGQQVTLRCSSQSGHNTVSWYQQALGQGPQFIFQYYREEENGRGNFPPRFSGLQFPNYSSELNVNALELDDSALYLCASSLGDFNTGELFFGEGSRLTVL.

The count of this clone is one. The same CDR3 also results from other DNA sequences found in this sample. The rearrangement links TRBV5-1 to TRBJ2-7; D possibly corresponds to TRBD2 (6 bases). Germline V gives CDR1 SGHRS, CDR2 YFSETQ. With 0 bases removed from V and 3 bases from J, the gap between germline ends came to 10 bases. The CDR3 is made up of 14 amino acids. The CDR3 DNA reads as TGCGCCAGCAGCTTGGGGGGACTGATCTACGAGCAGTACTTC. It is translated as CASSLGGLIYEQYF.

The V call is TRBV19, the J call TRBJ1-4; D might be TRBD1 (6 bases). Per the germline V gene, CDR1 is LNHDA and CDR2 is SQIVND (reference sequence). This CDR3 has 15 residues. The V gene lost 4 bases and the J gene lost 0 bases, with 9 bases spanning the gap. As DNA, the CDR3 is TGTGCCAGTAGTAGGACAGTAGCAACTAATGAAAAACTGTTTTTT. Its translation is CASSRTVATNEKLFF.

Comment on this clone: The sample holds other DNA sequences that translate to the same CDR3. The chain couples TRBV6-1 to TRBJ1-1, with TRBD1 matching 10 bases. CDR1 MNHNS and CDR2 SASEGT come from the germline V gene. J was trimmed by 6 bases and V by 6 bases; bases with no gene match: 4. This CDR3 region has 13 residues. The CDR3 coding sequence is TGTGCCAGCAGAAGGACAGGGGGGGCTGAAGCTTTCTTT. Translation gives CASRRTGGAEAFF.

This clone appeared a single time. The CDR3 nucleotides read TGTGCCAGCAGCCCCTGGACGAATGAAAAACTGTTTTTT. The encoded protein is CASSPWTNEKLFF. The chain couples TRBV7-2 to TRBJ1-4; D remains unclear. With 5 bases removed from V and 5 bases from J, the gap between germline ends came to 9 bases. This CDR3 is 13 amino acids long. Germline V gene data show CDR1 as SGHTA and CDR2 as FQGNSA.

As concerns this clone: One end of the junction is discordant with germline, which a read error may explain. This chain joins TRBV6-4 and TRBJ1-5; no clear D. Germline V CDR1 and CDR2: MRHNA, SNTAGT. The CDR3 runs 16 residues. The CDR3 spells CASSDSRPLSNQPQHF. In DNA form, the CDR3 reads TGTGCCAGCAGTGACTCGAGGCCCCTCAGCAATCAGCCCCAACATTTT.

To note about this clone: At the DNA level, this CDR3 is encoded by other sequences in the same sample as well. The chain couples TRBV2 to TRBJ2-2; no firm D call. Trimming took off 6 bases at V and 1 base at J, with 9 bases between the two ends. This CDR3 comprises 14 residues. Germline V gene sequence: CDR1 SNHLY, CDR2 FYNNEI. The CDR3 bases are TGTGCCAGCAGCGAGGACGGGAACACCGGGGAGCTGTTTTTT. Its translation is CASSEDGNTGELFF.

This clone was seen once. This rearrangement joins TRBV5-1 to TRBJ2-7, with TRBD2 matching over 8 bases. This CDR3 is built from 15 residues. The J segment lost 9 bases and the V segment lost 0 bases, leaving 11 bases of the junction unmatched. The germline CDR1 and CDR2 sequences are SGHRS and YFSETQ. CDR3 coding DNA: TGCGCCAGCAGCTTGGCCGGCCTAGCGGGTGGCGGGCAGTACTTC. Protein sequence: CASSLAGLAGGGQYF. The whole variable domain, filled in from reference TRBV5-1 and TRBJ2-7, reads KAGVTQTPRYLIKTRGQQVTLSCSPISGHRSVSWYQQTPGQGLQFLFEYFSETQRNKGNFPGRFSGRQFSNSRSEMNVSTLELGDSALYLCASSLAGLAGGGQYFGPGTRLTVT.

The chain carries TRBV12-5 and TRBJ2-3; no reliable D call. Germline V gene lookup returns CDR1 LGHNT and CDR2 FRNRAP. CDR3 size: 15 residues. V was cut by 3 bases and J by 2 bases, with 12 bases left in between. This chain's CDR3 is CASGFGITNTDTQYF. The CDR3, as DNA: TGTGCTAGTGGTTTTGGTATTACCAACACAGATACGCAGTATTTT.

V is TRBV28 and J is TRBJ1-6; TRBD1 agrees at 9 bases. J gave up 8 bases and V 6 bases, and 8 bases lay outside the gene matches. Germline CDR1 and CDR2: MDHEN and SYDVKM. The CDR3 consists of 15 residues. Written as DNA, the CDR3 is TGTGCCAGCAGGGGGACAGGGAAAAGGGATTCACCCCTCCACTTT. It encodes CASRGTGKRDSPLHF.

This chain connects TRBV4-3 to TRBJ2-3, with 12 nucleotides matching TRBD2. J was trimmed by 1 base and V by 4 bases; bases with no gene match: 12. Looked up from germline, CDR1 is LGHNA and CDR2 is YSLEER. The length of the CDR3 is 19 residues. The CDR3 DNA reads TGCGCCAGCAGCCCAGCGAGGACTAGCGGGGCCTTGGGCACAGATACGCAGTATTTT. Encoded protein: CASSPARTSGALGTDTQYF.